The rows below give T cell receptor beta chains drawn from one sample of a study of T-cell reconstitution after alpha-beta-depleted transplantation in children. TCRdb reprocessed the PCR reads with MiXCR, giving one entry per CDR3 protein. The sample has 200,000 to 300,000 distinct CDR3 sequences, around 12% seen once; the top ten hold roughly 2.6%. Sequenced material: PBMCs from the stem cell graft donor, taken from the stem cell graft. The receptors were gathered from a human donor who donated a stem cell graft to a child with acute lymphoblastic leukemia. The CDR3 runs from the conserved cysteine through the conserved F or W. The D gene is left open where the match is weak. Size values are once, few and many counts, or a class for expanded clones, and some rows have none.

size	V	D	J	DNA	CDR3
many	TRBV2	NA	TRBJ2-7	TGTGCCAGCAAGGGACGGACCTCCTACGAGCAGTACTTC	CASKGRTSYEQYF
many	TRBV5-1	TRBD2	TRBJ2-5	TGCGCCAGCAGTCGAACGCGGGAGGAGACCCAGTACTTC	CASSRTREETQYF
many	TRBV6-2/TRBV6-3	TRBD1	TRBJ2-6	TGTGCCAGCAGTCAGAACAGGGGCGTCCTGACTTTC	CASSQNRGVLTF
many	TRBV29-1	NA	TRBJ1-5	TGCAGCGTAGGGGACAACCGCAATCAGCCCCAGCATTTT	CSVGDNRNQPQHF
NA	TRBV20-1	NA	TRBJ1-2	TGCAGTGCCAGCGGCAGGAATGATGGCTACACCTTC	CSASGRNDGYTF
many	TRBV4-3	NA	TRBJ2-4	TGCGCCAGCAGCCAAGGGGCCACCAGTACGAGGGGCCACGACATTCAGTACTTC	CASSQGATSTRGHDIQYF
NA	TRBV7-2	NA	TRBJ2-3	TGTGCCAGCAGCTCCCCCAATGCGCGAGATACGCAGTATTTT	CASSSPNARDTQYF
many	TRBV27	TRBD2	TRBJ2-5	TGTGCCAGCAGCCACGGGGGGACTGCGGGGACCCAGTACTTC	CASSHGGTAGTQYF
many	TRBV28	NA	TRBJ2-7	TGTGCCAGCAGTTTTGCGGCAGAGACCTACGAGCAGTACTTC	CASSFAAETYEQYF
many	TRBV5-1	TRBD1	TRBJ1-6	TGCGCCAGCAGGCTTACAGGGGGTGATCATTCACCCCTCCACTTT	CASRLTGGDHSPLHF
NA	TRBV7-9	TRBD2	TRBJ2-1	TGTGCCAGCAGCTCTTCAGCGGGGACCTTCAATGAGCAGTTCTTC	CASSSSAGTFNEQFF
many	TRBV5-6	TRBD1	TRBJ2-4	TGTGCCAGCAGCTTGGAGGGGACAGGCACCATTCAGTACTTC	CASSLEGTGTIQYF
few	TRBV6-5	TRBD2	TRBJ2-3	TGTGCCAGCAGTTACTTCGGGGAGGGAGATACGCAGTATTTT	CASSYFGEGDTQYF
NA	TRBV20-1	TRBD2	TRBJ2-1	TGCAGTGCCGACGGCGGGAGACTCGACAATGAGCAGTTCTTC	CSADGGRLDNEQFF
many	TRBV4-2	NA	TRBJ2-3	TGTGCCAGCAGCCATTCAGAAGGGAGGAGAGATACGCAGTATTTT	CASSHSEGRRDTQYF
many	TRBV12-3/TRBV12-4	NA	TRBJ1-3	TGTGCCAGCCTAGGATACACCATATATTTT	CASLGYTIYF
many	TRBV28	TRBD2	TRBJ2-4	TGTGCCAGCAGTTTTCCTAGCGGGGGGGCCCAAAACATTCAGTACTTC	CASSFPSGGAQNIQYF
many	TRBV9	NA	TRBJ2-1	TGTGCCAGCAGCGCCGACTTCACCTACAATGAGCAGTTCTTC	CASSADFTYNEQFF
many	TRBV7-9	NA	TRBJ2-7	TGTGCCAGCAGCTTATATTCCCCTTGGAACGAGCAGTACTTC	CASSLYSPWNEQYF
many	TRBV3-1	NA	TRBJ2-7	TGTGCCAGCAGCCCTACCCCAGGGAACGAGCAGTACTTC	CASSPTPGNEQYF
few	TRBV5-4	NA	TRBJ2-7	TGTGCCAGCAGCTTGAAAGCGGACACGTCTCTCGAGCAGTACTTC	CASSLKADTSLEQYF
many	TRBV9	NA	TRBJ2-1	TGTGCCAGCAGCGTAGTGTGGGGCAATGAGCAGTTCTTC	CASSVVWGNEQFF
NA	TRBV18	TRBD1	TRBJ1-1	TGTGCCAGCTCACATAGGTTGACAGGGGGTAACCTAATGAACACTGAAGCTTTCTTT	CASSHRLTGGNLMNTEAFF
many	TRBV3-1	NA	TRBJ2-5	TGTGCCAGCAGCCTAAGAAGGGGCAGTGAGACCCAGTACTTC	CASSLRRGSETQYF
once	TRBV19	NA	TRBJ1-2	TGTGCCAGCCACCCTGGTCATTGGGAGATAGGCTATGGCTACACCTTC	CASHPGHWEIGYGYTF
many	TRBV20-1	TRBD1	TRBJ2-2	TGCAGCGTGGGACAGGGGGGTGGCACCGGGGAGCTGTTTTTT	CSVGQGGGTGELFF
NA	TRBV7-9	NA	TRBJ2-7	TGTGCCAGCAGCCAGGATCCCCCCTACGAGCAGTACTTC	CASSQDPPYEQYF
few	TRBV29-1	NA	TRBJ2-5	TGCAGCGTTGTACCCTTGGTCCAAGAGACCCAGTACTTC	CSVVPLVQETQYF
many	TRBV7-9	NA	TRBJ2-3	TGTGCCAGCAGCTTGCCGGGAGATACGCAGTATTTT	CASSLPGDTQYF
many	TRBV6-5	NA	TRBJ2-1	TGTGCCAGCAGTCGAAGGAAGGGGGGGCAGTTCTTC	CASSRRKGGQFF
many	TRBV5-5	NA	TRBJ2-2	TGTGCCAGCAGCGGGGGTAGCGAGAACACCGGGGAGCTGTTTTTT	CASSGGSENTGELFF
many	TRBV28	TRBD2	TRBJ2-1	TGTGCCAGCAGTTTAATTCTAGCGGGAGGGCGGAGGGTCTTC	CASSLILAGGRRVF
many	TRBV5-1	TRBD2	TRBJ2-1	TGCGCCAGCAGCTGCCGGTCTAGCGGGATTTGCAATGAGCAGTTCTTC	CASSCRSSGICNEQFF
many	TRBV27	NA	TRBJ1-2	TGTGCCAGCACTCCTCAGTGGGGTTTTCACTATGGCTACACCTTC	CASTPQWGFHYGYTF
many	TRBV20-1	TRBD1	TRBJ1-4	TGCAGTGCGGGACCCCGGGACAGTATTGTAGGAAAACTGTTTTTT	CSAGPRDSIVGKLFF
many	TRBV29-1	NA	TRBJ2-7	TGCAGCGTTGAGGACACCTTTCGTGAGAACTTC	CSVEDTFRENF